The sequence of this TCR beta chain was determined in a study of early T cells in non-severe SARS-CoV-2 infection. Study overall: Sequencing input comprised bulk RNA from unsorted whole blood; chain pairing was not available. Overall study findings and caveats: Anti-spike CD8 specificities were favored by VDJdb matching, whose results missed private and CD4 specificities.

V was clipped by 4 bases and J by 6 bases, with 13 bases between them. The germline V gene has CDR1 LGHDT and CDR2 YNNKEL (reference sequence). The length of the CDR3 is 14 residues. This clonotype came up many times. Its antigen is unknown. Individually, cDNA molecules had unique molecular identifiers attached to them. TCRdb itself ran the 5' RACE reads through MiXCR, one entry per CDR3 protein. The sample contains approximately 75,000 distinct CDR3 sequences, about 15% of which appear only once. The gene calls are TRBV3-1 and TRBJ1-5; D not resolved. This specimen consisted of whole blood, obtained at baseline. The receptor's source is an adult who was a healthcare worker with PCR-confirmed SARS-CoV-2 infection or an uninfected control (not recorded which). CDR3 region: CASSLSVASQPQHF. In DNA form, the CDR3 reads TGTGCCAGCAGCCTCTCCGTGGCGTCTCAGCCCCAGCATTTT.